This entry lists 17 T cell receptor beta chains sequenced from one sample in a study of T cell responses to AZD1222 COVID-19 vaccine. TCRdb's table, derived via immunoSEQ multiplex PCR, lists solely in-frame clones and lacks some. The sample shows over 90,000 clones, 85% to 90% of them seen only once. This specimen was peripheral blood, taken on day 0 of AZD1222 vaccination. The receptors originated from an adult in good health.

This clone has just one count. The genes are TRBV5-4 and TRBJ1-2; 8 bases align to TRBD1. Germline values: CDR1 SGHNT, CDR2 YYREEE (reference sequence). CDR3 length: 15 residues. V gave up 6 bases and J gave up 4 bases; unmatched junction bases: 11. The CDR3 coding sequence is TGTGCCAGCAACCCCTCGGGTACAGGGGGCTATGGCTACACCTTC. Translated: CASNPSGTGGYGYTF.

The rearrangement uses TRBV9 and TRBJ2-2; possibly TRBD1 or TRBD2 for D (6 bases each). V was cut by 3 bases and J by 4 bases, with 13 bases left in between. CDR3 size: 15 residues. CDR1 SGDLS and CDR2 YYNGEE come from the germline V gene. The CDR3 coding sequence is TGTGCCAGCAGCGAGCAAGGGGGGAGCACCGGGGAGCTGTTTTTT. The encoded protein is CASSEQGGSTGELFF. The full variable domain, rest sourced from reference TRBV9 and TRBJ2-2, is DSGVTQTPKHLITATGQRVTLRCSPRSGDLSVYWYQQSLDQGLQFLIQYYNGEERAKGNILERFSAQQFPDLHSELNLSSLELGDSALYFCASSEQGGSTGELFFGEGSRLTVL.

This rearrangement joins TRBV27 to TRBJ1-2; D perhaps matches TRBD1 (5 bases). Germline V gene lookup returns CDR1 MNHEY and CDR2 SMNVEV (reference sequence). This CDR3 has 15 residues. With 3 bases removed from V and 4 bases from J, the gap between germline ends came to 15 bases. In DNA, the CDR3 is TGTGCCAGCAGTTTTGGGCGGGACCTGCCCTATGGCTACACCTTC. Translated: CASSFGRDLPYGYTF.

The V call is TRBV27, the J call TRBJ1-2; D gene ambiguous. The CDR3 runs 12 residues. CDR1 MNHEY and CDR2 SMNVEV come from the germline V gene (reference sequence). V gave up 8 bases and J gave up 5 bases, with 12 bases separating them. For the CDR3, the DNA is TGTGCCAGCGGGGTGGACTTTTATGGCTACACCTTC. It yields the protein CASGVDFYGYTF.

The J gene is TRBJ1-5, the V gene TRBV10-3; possible D gene TRBD1, 6 bases. Germline assignment: CDR1 ENHRY and CDR2 SYGVKD. Trimming took off 9 bases at V and 0 bases at J, with 12 bases between the two ends. The length of the CDR3 is 14 residues. Written as DNA, the CDR3 is TGTGCCATTGGGCAGGGGAATAGCAATCAGCCCCAGCATTTT. It encodes CAIGQGNSNQPQHF.

The rearrangement joins TRBV15 to TRBJ2-5; a weak D match, TRBD1 (6 bases). Germline V gene sequence: CDR1 LNHNV, CDR2 YYDKDF (reference sequence). V lost 1 base to trimming and J lost 0 bases, with 12 bases between them. The CDR3 spans 16 residues. The CDR3 region has the DNA TGTGCCACCAGCAGAGTTGCTAGGGGGTACCAAGAGACCCAGTACTTC. The encoded protein is CATSRVARGYQETQYF. The full variable domain, in which reference TRBV15 and TRBJ2-5 provide the parts outside the CDR3, is DAMVIQNPRYQVTQFGKPVTLSCSQTLNHNVMYWYQQKSSQAPKLLFHYYDKDFNNEADTPDNFQSRRPNTSFCFLDIRSPGLGDTAMYLCATSRVARGYQETQYFGPGTRLLVL.

This chain links TRBV6-2 or TRBV6-3 with TRBJ2-2, with 8 bases matching TRBD2. CDR1 is MNHEY and CDR2 is SVGEGT in the germline V gene. Trimming cost V 6 bases and J 1 base; bases outside gene matches: 7. The length of the CDR3 is 16 residues. The CDR3 protein is CASSRSGGQNTGELFF. Here the CDR3 DNA reads TGTGCCAGCAGCAGAAGCGGGGGCCAGAACACCGGGGAGCTGTTTTTT.

This chain uses TRBV10-1 with TRBJ2-5; no clear D. The CDR3 extends over 15 amino acids. Germline V gene data show CDR1 as WNHNN and CDR2 as SYGVQD (reference sequence). Between the trimmed V and J ends, which lost 9 bases and 0 bases, there was a span of 17 bases. DNA for the CDR3: TGCGCCAGGGTGTGGAAGCGACGACACCAAGAGACCCAGTACTTC. Residues: CARVWKRRHQETQYF.

The chain combines TRBV9 with TRBJ2-5; D uncertain. Germline V gene lookup returns CDR1 SGDLS and CDR2 YYNGEE. The CDR3 loop spans 14 amino acids. Trimming took off 4 bases at V and 3 bases at J, with 13 bases between the two ends. CDR3 nucleotide sequence: TGTGCCAGCAGCACCAGACCTGTGAAAGAGACCCAGTACTTC. Protein product: CASSTRPVKETQYF. The full variable domain, completed using reference TRBV9 and TRBJ2-5, is DSGVTQTPKHLITATGQRVTLRCSPRSGDLSVYWYQQSLDQGLQFLIQYYNGEERAKGNILERFSAQQFPDLHSELNLSSLELGDSALYFCASSTRPVKETQYFGPGTRLLVL.

This clone was counted once. The chain couples TRBV6-2 or TRBV6-3 to TRBJ1-4; 8 bases fit TRBD1. The CDR3 is 15 residues long. V lost 5 bases and J lost 8; bases outside the gene matches: 10. CDR1 is MNHEY and CDR2 is SVGEGT in the germline V gene. As DNA, the CDR3 is TGTGCCAGCAGTGACCCAGGGGGCGGGATCGAAAAACTGTTTTTT. This codes for CASSDPGGGIEKLFF.

The chain uses TRBV18 and TRBJ2-1, with TRBD2 matching 11 bases. The length of the CDR3 is 17 residues. The junction had 5 bases not matched to a gene; V was cut back by 2 bases and J by 2 bases. CDR1 is KGHSH, CDR2 LQKENI, per germline. The CDR3 reads CASSPASGRPTYNEQFF. The DNA of the CDR3 is TGTGCCAGCTCACCAGCTAGCGGGAGGCCCACCTACAATGAGCAGTTCTTC.

This rearrangement joins TRBV27 to TRBJ2-7; D is possibly TRBD2 (7 bases). The CDR3 spans 14 residues. The germline V and J ends were trimmed by 3 bases and 7 bases, with 16 bases remaining between them. Germline assignment: CDR1 MNHEY and CDR2 SMNVEV (reference sequence). CDR3 nucleotide sequence: TGTGCCAGCAGTTTTGGGAGAGGGGGGGAAGAGCAGTACTTC. The encoded protein is CASSFGRGGEEQYF.

The rearrangement joins TRBV6-8 to TRBJ1-5; weak D call: TRBD1 (5 bases). CDR1 is MNHGY, CDR2 SAAAGT, per germline. This CDR3 region has 15 residues. With 2 bases removed from V and 2 bases from J, the gap between germline ends came to 10 bases. The CDR3 DNA is TGTGCCAGCAGTTACCCGCGGGACGGCAATCAGCCCCAGCATTTT. This translates into CASSYPRDGNQPQHF.

This rearrangement joins TRBV6-5 to TRBJ2-1; the match to TRBD2 covers 8 bases. With V trimmed by 6 bases and J by 4 bases, 8 bases remained unmatched. Germline V CDR1 and CDR2: MNHEY, SVGAGI. This CDR3 contains 15 residues. The DNA of the CDR3 is TGTGCCAGCAGATCGGGGGGGACTACGTACAATGAGCAGTTCTTC. Translating it yields CASRSGGTTYNEQFF.

The chain combines TRBV15 with TRBJ1-1, with 11 bases lining up with TRBD1. V lost 5 bases, J lost 5 bases, and 7 bases stayed unmatched. Germline CDR1 LNHNV, CDR2 YYDKDF (reference sequence). The CDR3 runs 15 residues. The CDR3 DNA is TGTGCCACCAGCGGGCGGGGACAGGGGGATACTGAAGCTTTCTTT. Its protein product is CATSGRGQGDTEAFF.

The gene calls are TRBV2 and TRBJ2-2; weak D call: TRBD2 (7 bases). The CDR3 has 16 residues. Germline V gene lookup returns CDR1 SNHLY and CDR2 FYNNEI. The ends were cut back, 4 bases at V and 4 bases at J, with 16 bases in the middle. Here the CDR3 DNA reads TGTGCCAGCAGTGGAAGGGGGGGCAGGGCCACCGGGGAGCTGTTTTTT. It specifies CASSGRGGRATGELFF.

This sequence joins TRBV25-1 and TRBJ1-1; 7 positions match TRBD1. CDR1 is MGHDK and CDR2 is SYGVNS in the germline V gene. V shed 8 bases, J shed 6 bases, and the junction held 6 bases outside the gene matches. The CDR3 is 12 amino acids. The CDR3 region is CASQTGFSEAFF. Written as DNA, the CDR3 is TGTGCCAGCCAGACAGGGTTCTCTGAAGCTTTCTTT. Based on the CDR3 plus reference TRBV25-1 and TRBJ1-1, the full variable domain is EADIYQTPRYLVIGTGKKITLECSQTMGHDKMYWYQQDPGMELHLIHYSYGVNSTEKGDLSSESTVSRIRTEHFPLTLESARPSHTSQYLCASQTGFSEAFFGQGTRLTVV.